The rows below give T cell receptor beta chains drawn from one sample of a study of control samples from healthy donors and cancer patients. Some clones are missing from TCRdb's copy, which holds only in-frame ones; the method was immunoSEQ multiplex PCR. The sample holds 40,000 or so clones, around 90% seen once. The sample comprised PBMCs. The receptors originated from a woman aged 40 to 50 with head and neck cancer. The CDR3 runs from the conserved cysteine through the conserved F or W. Each record gives: J gene, V gene, clone size, D gene, CDR3 DNA, CDR3 protein. D genes are given only for firm matches. For some rows the clone size is stated as once, few or many, or as a class when expanded; others skip it.

j_gene: TRBJ2-1; v_gene: TRBV28; abundance: -; d_gene: -; CDR3nt: TGTGCCAGCAGTTGGGGGGACCCGCGGCTTCGATGGTTCTTC; CDR3aa: CASSWGDPRLRWFF
j_gene: TRBJ2-6; v_gene: TRBV27; abundance: -; d_gene: -; CDR3nt: TGTGCCAGCAGTTTGCATGATTGGCAATTAACTGGCGGGGCCAACGTCCTGACTTTC; CDR3aa: CASSLHDWQLTGGANVLTF
j_gene: TRBJ2-3; v_gene: TRBV5-4; abundance: -; d_gene: -; CDR3nt: TGTGCCAGCAGTTTGCTAGCGAAAAGAAAGCAGTATTTT; CDR3aa: CASSLLAKRKQYF
j_gene: TRBJ2-2; v_gene: TRBV4-1; abundance: -; d_gene: -; CDR3nt: TGCGCCAGCAGCCGAACAGTGGCCGGGGAGCTGTTTTTT; CDR3aa: CASSRTVAGELFF
j_gene: TRBJ1-2; v_gene: TRBV3-1/TRBV3-2; abundance: few; d_gene: -; CDR3nt: TGTGCCAGCAGCTACGTGGGGAAGCTGTTGGGCTACACCTTC; CDR3aa: CASSYVGKLLGYTF
j_gene: TRBJ1-2; v_gene: TRBV7-9; abundance: few; d_gene: -; CDR3nt: TGTGCCAGCAGCTCCAGTGGGGTTAACTATGGCTACACCTTC; CDR3aa: CASSSSGVNYGYTF
j_gene: TRBJ2-7; v_gene: TRBV28; abundance: -; d_gene: TRBD2; CDR3nt: TGTGCCAGCAGTATACCGGGACTAGCGGCGAGCTCCTACGAGCAGTACTTC; CDR3aa: CASSIPGLAASSYEQYF
j_gene: TRBJ1-2; v_gene: TRBV13; abundance: -; d_gene: -; CDR3nt: TGTGCCAGCAGCTTAATCGGGGGGCTAAACTATGGCTACACCTTC; CDR3aa: CASSLIGGLNYGYTF
j_gene: TRBJ1-1; v_gene: TRBV5-8; abundance: -; d_gene: -; CDR3nt: TGTGCCAGCAGCTTGACGGGGTGGGGTGAAGCTTTCTTT; CDR3aa: CASSLTGWGEAFF
j_gene: TRBJ2-7; v_gene: TRBV18; abundance: -; d_gene: TRBD1; CDR3nt: TGTGCCAGCTCACGACAGGGCTACGAGCAGTACTTC; CDR3aa: CASSRQGYEQYF
j_gene: TRBJ1-1; v_gene: TRBV6-4; abundance: -; d_gene: TRBD1; CDR3nt: TGTGCCAGCAGGACGGACAGGGGAGGCGAAGCTTTCTTT; CDR3aa: CASRTDRGGEAFF
j_gene: TRBJ2-7; v_gene: TRBV6-5; abundance: -; d_gene: TRBD1; CDR3nt: TGTGCCAGCAGGCCCACCGGGACAGGTTCCTACGAGCAGTACTTC; CDR3aa: CASRPTGTGSYEQYF
j_gene: TRBJ1-5; v_gene: TRBV6-5; abundance: -; d_gene: -; CDR3nt: TGTGCCAGCAGTTACTCGGCCACCGGCGGAGGTCAGCCCCAGCATTTT; CDR3aa: CASSYSATGGGQPQHF
j_gene: TRBJ2-5; v_gene: TRBV25-1; abundance: -; d_gene: TRBD1; CDR3nt: TGTGCCAGCAGTGCCATTCGACAGGGGCAAGAGACCCAGTACTTC; CDR3aa: CASSAIRQGQETQYF
j_gene: TRBJ1-1; v_gene: TRBV27; abundance: -; d_gene: -; CDR3nt: TGTGCCAGCAGTTTAGGAGGGGGGATCCCTGAAGCTTTCTTT; CDR3aa: CASSLGGGIPEAFF
j_gene: TRBJ1-4; v_gene: TRBV19; abundance: -; d_gene: TRBD1; CDR3nt: TGTGCCAGTAGGACACAGGGGTCGGCTGAAAAACTGTTTTTT; CDR3aa: CASRTQGSAEKLFF
j_gene: TRBJ2-1; v_gene: TRBV3-1/TRBV3-2; abundance: -; d_gene: TRBD2; CDR3nt: TGTGCCAGCAGCCAAGACCATCTAGCGGGAGATTACAATGAGCAGTTCTTC; CDR3aa: CASSQDHLAGDYNEQFF
j_gene: TRBJ1-1; v_gene: TRBV5-1; abundance: -; d_gene: -; CDR3nt: TGCGCCAGCAGCTTCGAGGTGAACACTGAAGCTTTCTTT; CDR3aa: CASSFEVNTEAFF
j_gene: TRBJ1-5; v_gene: TRBV4-2; abundance: -; d_gene: -; CDR3nt: TGTGCCAGCAGCCAAGATCCGAGGGATCAGCCCCAGCATTTT; CDR3aa: CASSQDPRDQPQHF
j_gene: TRBJ2-5; v_gene: TRBV5-1; abundance: -; d_gene: TRBD2; CDR3nt: TGCGCCAGCAGCTTCAGCGGGGGGCAAGAGACCCAGTACTTC; CDR3aa: CASSFSGGQETQYF
j_gene: TRBJ2-7; v_gene: TRBV19; abundance: -; d_gene: TRBD2; CDR3nt: TGTGCCAGTAGTATAGCCGGACTAGCGGTCTACGAGCAGTACTTC; CDR3aa: CASSIAGLAVYEQYF
j_gene: TRBJ2-2; v_gene: TRBV24-1; abundance: -; d_gene: -; CDR3nt: TGTGCCACCAGTGATGGGGGCCTGAACACCGGGGAGCTGTTTTTT; CDR3aa: CATSDGGLNTGELFF
j_gene: TRBJ2-5; v_gene: TRBV6-6; abundance: -; d_gene: -; CDR3nt: TGTGCCAGCAGTACCCAAGGGGGGCAGGTGACCCAGTACTTC; CDR3aa: CASSTQGGQVTQYF
j_gene: TRBJ1-3; v_gene: TRBV28; abundance: -; d_gene: TRBD1; CDR3nt: TGTGCCAGCAGTTCAGGGGGCAGTTCCGGAAACACCATATATTTT; CDR3aa: CASSSGGSSGNTIYF
j_gene: TRBJ2-7; v_gene: TRBV21-1; abundance: -; d_gene: -; CDR3nt: TGTGCCAGCAAGTGCGGCAGGGGCTACGAGCAGTACTTC; CDR3aa: CASKCGRGYEQYF
j_gene: TRBJ2-7; v_gene: TRBV11-3; abundance: -; d_gene: TRBD1; CDR3nt: TGTGCCAGCAGCTGGGGACAGGAGGGGGGCGAGCAGTACTTC; CDR3aa: CASSWGQEGGEQYF
j_gene: TRBJ2-7; v_gene: TRBV2; abundance: -; d_gene: TRBD1; CDR3nt: TGTGCCACGGAACAGGGGGCGACCTACGAGCAGTACTTC; CDR3aa: CATEQGATYEQYF
j_gene: TRBJ2-1; v_gene: TRBV10-1; abundance: -; d_gene: TRBD2; CDR3nt: TGCGCCAGCAGTGACCTTGGCGGGACTAGGGCCCACAATGAGCAGTTCTTC; CDR3aa: CASSDLGGTRAHNEQFF
j_gene: TRBJ2-3; v_gene: TRBV4-2; abundance: -; d_gene: TRBD2; CDR3nt: TGTGCCAGCAGCCAAGCCAGCAGAGCGGGAGGGCCAGATACGCAGTATTTT; CDR3aa: CASSQASRAGGPDTQYF
j_gene: TRBJ2-7; v_gene: TRBV11-3; abundance: -; d_gene: -; CDR3nt: TGTGCCAGCAGCTTAGCGGCCCGCTACGAGCAGTACTTC; CDR3aa: CASSLAARYEQYF
j_gene: TRBJ2-3; v_gene: TRBV15; abundance: -; d_gene: -; CDR3nt: TGTGCCACCCGTCTTTCTAAGCGACCTGATACGCAGTATTTT; CDR3aa: CATRLSKRPDTQYF
j_gene: TRBJ1-2; v_gene: TRBV19; abundance: -; d_gene: -; CDR3nt: TGTGCCAGTATGAGGGGCGCGGAGGGCTACACCTTC; CDR3aa: CASMRGAEGYTF
j_gene: TRBJ2-3; v_gene: TRBV5-1; abundance: once; d_gene: TRBD2; CDR3nt: TGCGCCAGCAGCTTAACTAGCGGGGGGGCCACAGATACGCAGTATTTT; CDR3aa: CASSLTSGGATDTQYF
j_gene: TRBJ1-2; v_gene: TRBV7-3; abundance: once; d_gene: -; CDR3nt: TGTGCCAGCAGCCCATCGGGAGGTGGCTACACCTTC; CDR3aa: CASSPSGGGYTF
j_gene: TRBJ2-2; v_gene: TRBV2; abundance: -; d_gene: TRBD2; CDR3nt: TGTGCCAGCAGTGCACTAGCGGGTTCCACCGGGGAGCTGTTTTTT; CDR3aa: CASSALAGSTGELFF
j_gene: TRBJ1-1; v_gene: TRBV7-6; abundance: few; d_gene: -; CDR3nt: TGTGCCAGCAGCTTGGACCTCACTGAAGCTTTCTTT; CDR3aa: CASSLDLTEAFF
j_gene: TRBJ1-2; v_gene: TRBV5-6; abundance: -; d_gene: -; CDR3nt: TGTGCCAGCAGCTTGTGGTCTGGGACGGCTAACTATGGCTACACCTTC; CDR3aa: CASSLWSGTANYGYTF
j_gene: TRBJ2-7; v_gene: TRBV27; abundance: once; d_gene: TRBD2; CDR3nt: TGTGCCAGCAGTCCTAGCGGCTCCTACGAGCAGTACTTC; CDR3aa: CASSPSGSYEQYF
j_gene: TRBJ1-2; v_gene: TRBV24-1; abundance: -; d_gene: TRBD1; CDR3nt: TGTGCCACCAGTGACTCCGGACAGGGGGCTAACTATGGCTACACCTTC; CDR3aa: CATSDSGQGANYGYTF
j_gene: TRBJ2-7; v_gene: TRBV5-4; abundance: few; d_gene: -; CDR3nt: TGTGCCAGCAGCCGGGACTCCACTCCAACCTACGAGCAGTACTTC; CDR3aa: CASSRDSTPTYEQYF
j_gene: TRBJ2-7; v_gene: TRBV9; abundance: -; d_gene: -; CDR3nt: TGTGCCAGCAGCCAGGTCTCCTACGAGCAGTACTTC; CDR3aa: CASSQVSYEQYF
j_gene: TRBJ1-1; v_gene: TRBV9; abundance: -; d_gene: TRBD1; CDR3nt: TGTGCCAGCAGCGTGTTACAGGGGGCGCGGGGAGCTTTCTTT; CDR3aa: CASSVLQGARGAFF
j_gene: TRBJ2-2; v_gene: TRBV7-8; abundance: -; d_gene: -; CDR3nt: TGTGCCAGCAGCTTAGAATGGACTCCAATGTTCACCGGGGAGCTGTTTTTT; CDR3aa: CASSLEWTPMFTGELFF
j_gene: TRBJ2-1; v_gene: TRBV11-2; abundance: -; d_gene: -; CDR3nt: TGTGCCAGCAGCTCCAGCATCTACAATGAGCAGTTCTTC; CDR3aa: CASSSSIYNEQFF